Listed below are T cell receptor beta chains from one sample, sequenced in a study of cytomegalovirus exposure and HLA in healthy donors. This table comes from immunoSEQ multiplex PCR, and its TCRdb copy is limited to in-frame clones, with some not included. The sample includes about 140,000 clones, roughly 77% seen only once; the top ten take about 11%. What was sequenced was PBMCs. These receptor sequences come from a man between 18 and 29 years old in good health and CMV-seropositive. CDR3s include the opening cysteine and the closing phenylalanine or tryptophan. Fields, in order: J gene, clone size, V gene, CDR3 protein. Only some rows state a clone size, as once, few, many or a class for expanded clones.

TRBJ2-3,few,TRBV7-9,CSSSSRTVLSPDTQYF
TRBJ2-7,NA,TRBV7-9,CASTRIQGGDRYEQYF
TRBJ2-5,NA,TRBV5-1,CASSLGLAGVIWETQYF
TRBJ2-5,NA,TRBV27,CASSFSLAEETQYF
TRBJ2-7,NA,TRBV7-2,CASSYPGAYEQYF
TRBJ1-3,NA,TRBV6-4,CASSDSRTEYSGNTIYF
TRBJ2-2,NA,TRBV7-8,CASSREGGATGELFF
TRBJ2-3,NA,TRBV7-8,CASTTGLAGGASTDTQYF
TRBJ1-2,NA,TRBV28,CASSSPTGSGYTF
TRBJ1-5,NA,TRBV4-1,CASSHLGTGSGPQHF
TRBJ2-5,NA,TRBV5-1,CASSLIPGGSETQYF